This T cell receptor beta chain stems from a study of CD8 T cells in Susac syndrome. CDR3 length: 14 amino acids. V was cut by 3 bases and J by 5 bases, with 16 bases left in between. Germline assignment: CDR1 DFQATT and CDR2 SNEGSKA (reference sequence). Random hexamers were used to reverse transcribe an amount of roughly 0.45 to 1 ug RNA. Across 54 Vbeta and 13 Jbeta, TCR beta CDR3 was amplified with immunoSEQ multiplex PCR. TCRdb re-called the immunoSEQ multiplex PCR reads through MiXCR, storing one row per CDR3 protein. The sample has roughly 190,000 distinct CDR3 sequences, approximately 95% seen once; the top ten hold approximately 0.1%. In blood CD8+ and CD4+ T cells, TCR beta underwent sequencing. TEMRA cells were FACS-enriched, while CD8+ and CD4+ T cells were negatively isolated.

This chain connects TRBV20-1 to TRBJ2-5, with D tentatively TRBD2 (6 bases). This TCR came from a human donor in good health. Sequenced: CD4+ T cells from PBMCs. The CDR3 DNA sequence: TGCAGTGCTAGGTCCGGGACTGTGGCGGAGACCCAGTACTTC. Encoded protein: CSARSGTVAETQYF.